This record covers a single T cell receptor beta chain. As yet, its antigen is unknown. Pooled together were second doses at about 4 or about 12 weeks. The CDR3 consists of 12 residues. The germline CDR1 and CDR2 sequences are SEHNR and FQNEAQ (reference sequence). V shed 2 bases and J shed 7 bases, with 6 bases lying between them. These data come from a study of T cell responses to AZD1222 COVID-19 vaccine. Study-wide points: Females made up more of the donors, who were largely white British, and clonal diversity may have come out too low. CD4 TCRs linked to vaccination spanned spike, dominating at 160-218 and 743-854. Of the AZD1222 recipients, only five to seven were seropositive at baseline.

TCRdb keeps only in-frame clones here, not all; method: immunoSEQ multiplex PCR. The sample has approximately 69,000 clones; 70% to 90% are singletons. Here the sequenced sample was peripheral blood, taken 28 days after the second AZD1222 dose. The receptor's source is an adult who received the AZD1222 COVID-19 vaccine. The rearrangement joins TRBV7-9 to TRBJ2-1; D is unclear. The CDR3 is CASSLISNEQFF. CDR3 nucleotide sequence: TGTGCCAGCAGCTTAATTTCAAATGAGCAGTTCTTC.